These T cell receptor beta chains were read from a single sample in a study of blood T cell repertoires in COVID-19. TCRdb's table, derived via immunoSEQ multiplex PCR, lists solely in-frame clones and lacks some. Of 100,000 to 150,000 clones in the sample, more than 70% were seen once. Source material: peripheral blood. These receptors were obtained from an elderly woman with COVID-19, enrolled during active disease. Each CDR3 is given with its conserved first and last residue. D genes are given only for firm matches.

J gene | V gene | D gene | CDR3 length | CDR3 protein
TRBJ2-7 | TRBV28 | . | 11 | CASAYSYEQYF
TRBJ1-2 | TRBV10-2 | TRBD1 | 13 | CASRQGSGYGYTF
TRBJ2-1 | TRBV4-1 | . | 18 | CASSQETGGRRASSEQFF
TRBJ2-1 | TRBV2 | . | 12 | CASRRITLGQFF
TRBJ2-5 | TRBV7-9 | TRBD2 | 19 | CASSFGEAGTSRGRQTQYF
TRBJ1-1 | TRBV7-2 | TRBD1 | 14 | CASSKDRVNTEAFF
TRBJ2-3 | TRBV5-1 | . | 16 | CASSLSDSISTDTQYF
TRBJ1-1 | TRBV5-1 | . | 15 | CASSLGGVGDTEAFF
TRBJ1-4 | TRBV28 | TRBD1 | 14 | CASSLGGQLKKLFF
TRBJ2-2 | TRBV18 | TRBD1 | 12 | CASSPGQGFSFF
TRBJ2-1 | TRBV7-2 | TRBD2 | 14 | CASGGAGLYNEQFF
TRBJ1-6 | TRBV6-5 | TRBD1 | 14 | CASSSDRDGSPLHF
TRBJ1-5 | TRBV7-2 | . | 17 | CASSLASPSIYNQPQHF
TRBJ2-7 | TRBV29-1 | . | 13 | CSVDRGGSYEQYF
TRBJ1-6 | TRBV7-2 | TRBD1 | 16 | CASSLRVTGKNSPLHF
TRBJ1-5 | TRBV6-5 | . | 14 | CASSRTTPREPQHF
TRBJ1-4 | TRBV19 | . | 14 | CASSIGQTNEKLFF
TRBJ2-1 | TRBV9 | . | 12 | CASSGQYNEQFF
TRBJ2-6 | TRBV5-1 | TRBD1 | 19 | CASSLSAGGFSSGANVLTF
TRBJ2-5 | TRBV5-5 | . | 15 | CASSFWVQAGETQYF
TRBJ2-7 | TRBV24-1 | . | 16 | CATSDTPDSLGYEQYF
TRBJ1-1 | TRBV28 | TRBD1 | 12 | CASNSGGWEAFF
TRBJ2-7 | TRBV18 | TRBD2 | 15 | CASSPKLAGLHEQYF
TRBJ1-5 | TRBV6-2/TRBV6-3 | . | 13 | CASSRQYNQPQHF
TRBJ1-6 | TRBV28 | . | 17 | CASSLSRGAGPVAPLHF
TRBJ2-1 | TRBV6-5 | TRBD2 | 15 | CASFPSGSGYNEQFF
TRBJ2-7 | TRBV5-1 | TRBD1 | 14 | CASSWGTDTYEQYF
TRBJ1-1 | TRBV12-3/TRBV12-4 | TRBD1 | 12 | CASSGQGIEAFF
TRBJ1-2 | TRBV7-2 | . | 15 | CASSGGGQSRLDYTF
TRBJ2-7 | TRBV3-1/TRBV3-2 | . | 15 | CASSQGRSRMHEQYF
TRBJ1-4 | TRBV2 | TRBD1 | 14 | CASSEQGANEKLFF
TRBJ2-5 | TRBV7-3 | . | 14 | CASSPSRTQETQYF
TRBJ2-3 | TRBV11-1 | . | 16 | CASSWTFGTPADTQYF
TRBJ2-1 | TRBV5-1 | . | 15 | CASSLPGGPHNEQFF
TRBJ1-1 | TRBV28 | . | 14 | CASSPLRQNTEAFF
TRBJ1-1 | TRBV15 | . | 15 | CATSRSRTGFTEAFF
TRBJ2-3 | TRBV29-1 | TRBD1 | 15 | CSVAGQGGPTDTQYF
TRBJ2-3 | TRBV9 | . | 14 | CASGRDWGTDTQYF
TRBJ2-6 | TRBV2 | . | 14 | CASSNWTRAGVLTF
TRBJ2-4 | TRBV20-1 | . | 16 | CSASAPSGVAKNIQYF
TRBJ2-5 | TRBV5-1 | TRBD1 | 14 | CASSSGQGKETQYF
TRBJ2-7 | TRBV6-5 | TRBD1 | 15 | CASSYSGTGGHEQYF
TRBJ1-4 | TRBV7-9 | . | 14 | CASSQRQNNEKLFF
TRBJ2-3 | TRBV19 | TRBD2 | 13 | CASSAGDTDTQYF
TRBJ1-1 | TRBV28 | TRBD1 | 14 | CASSSGTGKTEAFF
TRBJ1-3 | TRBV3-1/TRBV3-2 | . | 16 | CASSQQGHISGNTIYF
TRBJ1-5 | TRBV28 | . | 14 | CASSGQHSNQPQHF
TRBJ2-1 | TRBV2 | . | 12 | CASSAGIGEQFF